The 20 T cell receptor beta chains in this list originate from one sample, sequenced in a study of T cell responses to AZD1222 COVID-19 vaccine. Assay used: immunoSEQ multiplex PCR; TCRdb lists only in-frame clones, some missing. The sample has about 140,000 clones, about 91% seen once. Sample: peripheral blood, taken on day 0 of AZD1222 vaccination. The receptors here all came from an adult in good health.

The chain is built from TRBV7-3 and TRBJ2-1; TRBD1 agrees at 7 bases. Losses at the gene ends were 4 bases for V and 2 bases for J; bases not matched to a gene: 5. The CDR3 spans 15 residues. The germline V gene encodes CDR1 SGHTA and CDR2 FQGTGA. CDR3: CASSSDRATYNEQFF. DNA for the CDR3: TGTGCCAGCAGCTCAGACAGGGCCACCTACAATGAGCAGTTCTTC.

The chain couples TRBV29-1 to TRBJ1-2, with D uncertain. V was shortened by 1 base and J by 2 bases, with 17 bases between the two germline ends. The CDR3 loop spans 16 amino acids. Germline V CDR1 and CDR2: SQVTM, ANQGSEA. In DNA form, the CDR3 reads TGCAGCGTTGAAGTTGAGGGATCCAGTTTAAACTATGGCTACACCTTC. It translates to CSVEVEGSSLNYGYTF.

The genes are TRBV6-6 and TRBJ2-1, with D possibly matching TRBD2 (7 bases). The CDR3 runs to 13 residues. The germline gives CDR1 MNHNY, CDR2 SVGAGI (reference sequence). V was shortened by 6 bases and J by 9 bases, with 15 bases between the two germline ends. The CDR3 region has the DNA TGTGCCAGCAGCGGGGGGCCCGTCAGTGAGCAGTTCTTC. Encoded protein: CASSGGPVSEQFF.

This clone was observed a single time. V and J are TRBV27 and TRBJ2-1; 8 bases align to TRBD1. Germline assignment: CDR1 MNHEY and CDR2 SMNVEV (reference sequence). The CDR3 runs 13 residues. Trimming took 3 bases from V and 15 from J; bases not matched to a gene: 10. CDR3 coding DNA: TGTGCCAGCAGTTTGAACCGGGACAGGCGGCGGTTCTTC. It is translated as CASSLNRDRRRFF.

The J gene is TRBJ2-5, the V gene TRBV11-1, with 9 bases matching TRBD1. Germline CDR1 and CDR2: SGHAT and FQDESV (reference sequence). The CDR3 has 14 residues. V shed 1 base and J 5 bases; nucleotides not matched to a gene: 2. Written as DNA, the CDR3 is TGTGCCAGCAGCTTAGGGGGACAGGGTGAGACCCAGTACTTC. This encodes CASSLGGQGETQYF.

The chain couples TRBV7-2 to TRBJ2-1; D unresolved. The CDR3 covers 15 residues. The germline gives CDR1 SGHTA, CDR2 FQGNSA. Trimming pared 1 base from V and 3 bases from J, leaving 10 bases between. The CDR3: CASSLEIRLYNEQFF. The CDR3 DNA is TGTGCCAGCAGCTTAGAGATTAGACTCTACAATGAGCAGTTCTTC.

V usage is TRBV5-1 and J usage is TRBJ1-1; no clear D gene. V lost 2 bases and J lost 1, with 9 bases in between. Germline V gene lookup returns CDR1 SGHRS and CDR2 YFSETQ. The CDR3 length is 14 residues. The CDR3 DNA is TGCGCCAGCAGCTTTGACACCCCGAACACTGAAGCTTTCTTT. This translates into CASSFDTPNTEAFF.

The CDR3 nucleotides read TGTGCCAGCAGCTTAGCGCCCCGGATGGACGAGCTGTTTTTT. It yields the protein CASSLAPRMDELFF. The V gene is TRBV7-9, the J gene TRBJ1-4; D gene ambiguous. The CDR3 covers 14 residues. The V gene's germline CDR1 is SEHNR and CDR2 FQNEAQ (reference sequence). The V and J ends lost 0 bases and 14 bases respectively, with 16 bases between them.

The V gene is TRBV19, the J gene TRBJ2-7; D gene unclear. Germline V gene data show CDR1 as LNHDA and CDR2 as SQIVND (reference sequence). Trimming pared 5 bases from V and 0 bases from J, leaving 11 bases between. This CDR3 spans 14 amino acids. CDR3 sequence: CASSLRSGSYEQYF. The CDR3 DNA follows: TGTGCCAGTAGTCTTCGATCCGGCTCCTACGAGCAGTACTTC.

J is TRBJ2-7 and V is TRBV12-5; 10 nucleotides agree with TRBD1. The V segment lost 6 bases and the J segment 5 bases; nucleotides outside the gene matches: 4. CDR3 length equals 13 residues. The germline V gene has CDR1 LGHNT and CDR2 FRNRAP. Written as DNA, the CDR3 is TGTGCTAGTGGGCTGGACAGGGGGAACGAGCAGTACTTC. Its translation: CASGLDRGNEQYF. Using reference TRBV12-5 and TRBJ2-7 for the parts outside the CDR3, the full variable domain is DARVTQTPRHKVTEMGQEVTMRCQPILGHNTVFWYRQTMMQGLELLAYFRNRAPLDDSGMPKDRFSAEMPDATLATLKIQPSEPRDSAVYFCASGLDRGNEQYFGPGTRLTVT.

This sequence joins TRBV6-8 and TRBJ2-2, with D tentatively TRBD1 (6 bases). The CDR3 is 13 residues long. V shed 8 bases and J shed 7 bases, with 14 bases lying between them. Per germline, CDR1 MNHGY and CDR2 SAAAGT. The CDR3 protein is CASSVGADGELFF. CDR3 coding DNA: TGTGCCAGCTCAGTGGGGGCGGACGGGGAGCTGTTTTTT.

V and J are TRBV10-3 and TRBJ1-2; 7 bases are a match to TRBD1. CDR3 length: 14 amino acids. CDR1 is ENHRY and CDR2 is SYGVKD in the germline V gene. The V segment lost 3 bases and the J segment 8 bases; nucleotides outside the gene matches: 9. DNA for the CDR3: TGTGCCATCAGTGACTCGGGACAGTCTGGCGGCTACACCTTC. Protein: CAISDSGQSGGYTF.

The chain recombines TRBV7-3 with TRBJ2-1; 7 bases agree with TRBD2. The CDR3 covers 18 residues. J gave up 4 bases and V 0 bases, and 12 bases lay outside the gene matches. The V gene's germline CDR1 is SGHTA and CDR2 FQGTGA. The CDR3 sequence: CASSLTSFGGSQYNEQFF. The CDR3 coding sequence is TGTGCCAGCAGCTTAACCTCTTTCGGGGGGAGCCAATACAATGAGCAGTTCTTC. Based on the CDR3 plus reference TRBV7-3 and TRBJ2-1, the full variable domain is GAGVSQTPSNKVTEKGKYVELRCDPISGHTALYWYRQSLGQGPEFLIYFQGTGAADDSGLPNDRFFAVRPEGSVSTLKIQRTERGDSAVYLCASSLTSFGGSQYNEQFFGPGTRLTVL.

CDR3 nucleotides: TGTGCCAGCAGCTTAGGGGCTAGCGGGGGCCAAGAGACCCAGTACTTC. It encodes CASSLGASGGQETQYF. V and J are TRBV11-3 and TRBJ2-5; 10 positions match TRBD2. The CDR3 has 16 amino acids. J was trimmed by 1 base and V by 1 base; bases with no gene match: 3. The germline gives CDR1 SGHNT, CDR2 YENEEA.

There are a few counts of this clone. The chain has TRBV5-4 and TRBJ2-1, with D perhaps matching TRBD2 (6 bases). V lost 0 bases, J lost 5 bases, and 9 bases lay in between. Germline CDR1 reads SGHNT; CDR2 reads YYREEE (reference sequence). The CDR3 runs 14 residues. Here the CDR3 DNA reads TGTGCCAGCAGCTTGGGCCTAGCGAACAATGAGCAGTTCTTC. This gives the protein CASSLGLANNEQFF.

Only one count was recorded for this clone. The rearrangement links TRBV5-1 to TRBJ1-2; a weak D match, TRBD1 (6 bases). The CDR3 runs 15 residues. The germline V gene has CDR1 SGHRS and CDR2 YFSETQ. V was pared by 4 bases and J by 8 bases, with 21 bases between. The CDR3 DNA sequence: TGCGCCAGCAGCCCACTGGTGGACAGCCCTGTGGGCTACACCTTC. Translation gives CASSPLVDSPVGYTF.

The V gene is TRBV18, the J gene TRBJ2-1, with 10 bases matching TRBD2. Germline V gene lookup returns CDR1 KGHSH and CDR2 LQKENI. This CDR3 has 15 residues. V lost 2 bases, J lost 6 bases, and 4 bases stayed unmatched. Written as DNA, the CDR3 is TGTGCCAGCTCACCAGGACTAGCGGAGCTCAATGAGCAGTTCTTC. Translating gives CASSPGLAELNEQFF.

The V call is TRBV18, the J call TRBJ2-5, with 11 bases identical to TRBD2. This CDR3 is 18 amino acids long. The germline gives CDR1 KGHSH, CDR2 LQKENI. The V and J ends lost 3 bases and 5 bases, in that order; junction bases with no gene match: 14. The CDR3 nucleotides read TGTGCCAGCTCACCCAAGTCATCTAGCGGGGGGCCGTTGGAGACCCAGTACTTC. Translation gives CASSPKSSSGGPLETQYF.

The V gene is TRBV7-9, the J gene TRBJ2-7; TRBD1 matches 8 bases. Trimming took 3 bases from V and 5 from J; bases not matched to a gene: 9. The CDR3 is 15 amino acids. Germline V gene lookup returns CDR1 SEHNR and CDR2 FQNEAQ (reference sequence). The CDR3 loop reads CASSFGQGISHEQYF. For the CDR3, the DNA is TGTGCCAGCAGCTTCGGACAGGGAATAAGTCACGAGCAGTACTTC.

CDR3 region: CASSVASGVADTQYF. Written as DNA, the CDR3 is TGTGCCAGCAGCGTAGCCAGCGGGGTCGCAGATACGCAGTATTTT. The chain employs TRBV9 and TRBJ2-3; 7 bases line up with TRBD2. The length of the CDR3 is 15 residues. The ends lost 0 bases at V and 4 bases at J; junction bases unmatched: 5. Germline V gene sequence: CDR1 SGDLS, CDR2 YYNGEE.